This T cell receptor beta chain came from a study of T cell repertoires in urothelial bladder cancer. Overall study results and limits: Urothelial carcinoma specimens: median around 6,000 T cells versus roughly 26,000 in benign. In carcinoma specimens, a single clone made up to about 15% of infiltrating lymphocytes.

Libraries were prepared by immunoSEQ multiplex PCR; TCRdb keeps only in-frame clonotypes and omits some of them. The sample includes about 2,500 clones, approximately 73% of them seen just once. Per the germline V gene, CDR1 is ENHRY and CDR2 is SYGVKD. This CDR3 contains 14 residues. J lost 10 bases, V lost 6 bases, and 10 bases had no gene match. For this clone: No antigen is known for it.

The sequence was collected from a human donor with a benign inflammatory bladder lesion. The chain links TRBV10-3 to TRBJ2-1; TRBD2 matches at 9 bases. Sequencing input: bladder tissue. This chain's CDR3 is CAIREEQSGREQFF. Written as DNA, the CDR3 is TGTGCCATCAGGGAGGAACAGAGCGGGAGGGAGCAGTTCTTC.